These T cell receptor beta chains were read from a single sample in a study of blood T cells in healthy people across ages. From the 5' RACE reads, TCRdb called clonotypes with MiXCR, one entry per CDR3 protein. The sample includes 1.4 million to 1.5 million distinct CDR3 sequences, roughly 40% of them seen just once. The sequenced material came from blood. Source of these receptors: a woman between 18 and 29 years old in good health. CDR3s include the opening cysteine and the closing phenylalanine or tryptophan. The order of the fields is clone size, D gene, V gene, J gene, CDR3 protein, CDR3 DNA. A D gene is named only where the DNA matches it firmly. Size tells how often a clone was seen (once, few, many) or the class of an expanded clone, and some rows leave it out.

few	-	TRBV27	TRBJ1-1	CASSAYLNTEAFF	TGTGCCAGCAGTGCATACTTGAACACTGAAGCTTTCTTT
few	-	TRBV5-1	TRBJ1-5	CASSPINSAFQPQHF	TGCGCCAGCAGCCCTATTAATTCGGCTTTTCAGCCCCAGCATTTT
few	-	TRBV20-1	TRBJ1-2	CSATDRPSHYGYTF	TGCAGTGCTACAGACAGGCCTAGCCACTATGGCTACACCTTC
-	-	TRBV7-9	TRBJ2-3	CASSNTVDTQYF	TGTGCCAGCAGCAATACCGTAGATACGCAGTATTTT
-	TRBD2	TRBV4-2	TRBJ2-7	CASSQVFGLAYEQYF	TGTGCCAGCAGCCAAGTGTTTGGACTAGCGTACGAGCAGTACTTC
-	-	TRBV10-3	TRBJ2-7	CAISGPGSEQYF	TGTGCCATCAGTGGGCCTGGGTCCGAGCAGTACTTC
-	-	TRBV28	TRBJ1-5	CASSSTQFRQPQHF	TGTGCCAGCAGTTCCACCCAGTTCCGACAGCCCCAGCATTTT
-	-	TRBV27	TRBJ1-2	CASSPEIGVYGYTF	TGTGCCAGCAGTCCCGAAATCGGAGTCTATGGCTACACCTTC
-	TRBD1	TRBV3-1	TRBJ1-2	CASSHGDRDYGYTF	TGTGCCAGCAGCCATGGGGACAGGGACTATGGCTACACCTTC
-	-	TRBV29-1	TRBJ1-2	CSVEGTGRSNYGYTF	TGCAGCGTTGAAGGTACGGGACGTTCTAACTATGGCTACACCTTC
-	-	TRBV5-1	TRBJ2-5	CASSFSSAIQETQYF	TGCGCCAGCAGCTTTAGCAGCGCGATCCAAGAGACCCAGTACTTC
-	-	TRBV2	TRBJ2-2	CASNRGAGELFF	TGTGCCAGCAACCGCGGGGCCGGGGAGCTGTTTTTT
few	-	TRBV21-1	TRBJ2-1	CASSRICGRAINEQFF	TGTGCCAGCAGCAGAATCTGCGGGAGGGCCATCAATGAGCAGTTCTTC
few	-	TRBV7-3	TRBJ2-3	CASSLQGWRDTQYF	TGTGCCAGCAGCCTGCAGGGCTGGCGAGATACGCAGTATTTT
-	TRBD2	TRBV20-1	TRBJ2-1	CSATRNSGSYEQFF	TGCAGTGCTACTCGGAATAGCGGGAGTTATGAGCAGTTCTTC